The clone carrying this T cell receptor beta chain has only a few counts. The sample is drawn from a study of T cell changes during pregnancy in multiple sclerosis. TCRdb's copy holds only in-frame clones and misses some; the assay was immunoSEQ multiplex PCR. The table has tens of thousands of clones, around 90% seen once; the top ten hold around 0.5%. CDR3 size: 14 residues. Germline V CDR1 and CDR2: SGHDT, YYEEEE. V lost 1 base, J lost 5 bases, and 10 bases lay in between. Sequenced material: CD4+ T cells from peripheral blood mononuclear cells, taken in the second trimester of pregnancy. The rearrangement joins TRBV5-6 to TRBJ1-5, with no clear D. This sequence originates from a female donor in good health, enrolled as a control in a pregnancy study. The CDR3 DNA sequence: TGTGCCAGCAGCTTGTGGCCTGCTGATCAGCCCCAGCATTTT. Protein sequence: CASSLWPADQPQHF. The full variable domain, completed using reference TRBV5-6 and TRBJ1-5, is DAGVTQSPTHLIKTRGQQVTLRCSPKSGHDTVSWYQQALGQGPQFIFQYYEEEERQRGNFPDRFSGHQFPNYSSELNVNALLLGDSALYLCASSLWPADQPQHFGDGTRLSIL.